This T cell receptor (beta chain) was documented in a study of identical twins. Template switching introduced a universal primer site, and the cDNA bore unique molecular identifiers. TCRdb passed the 5' RACE reads through MiXCR, listing each CDR3 protein once. The table has just under 550,000 distinct CDR3 sequences, 13% to 15% seen once. Each donor was a healthy Caucasian. Notes on the study in general: Memory repertoires lacked the insertion deficit that abundant cord blood beta clonotypes showed.

Remarks on this clonotype: The antigen remains unidentified.

Trimming took 7 bases from V and 3 from J; bases not matched to a gene: 4. Germline V gene data show CDR1 as SGHRS and CDR2 as YFSETQ. The CDR3 totals 12 residues. These data are also associated with another study on yellow fever vaccine responses in identical twins.

This chain uses TRBV5-1 with TRBJ2-7; 7 positions match TRBD1. This clonotype was obtained from a woman younger than 35 in good health. Sequenced: CD4+ T cells sorted from blood. The CDR3 DNA reads as TGCGCCAGCCGGGACAGAGACTACGAGCAGTACTTC. Its translation: CASRDRDYEQYF.